A selection of T cell receptor beta chains follows, all from one sample in a study of breast tumors, draining lymph nodes, adjacent tissues. TCRdb fed the multiplex PCR reads into MiXCR, producing one record per CDR3 protein. The sample consists of over 150,000 distinct CDR3 sequences, roughly a third of them appearing once. Input material: axillary lymph node tissue. These receptors were obtained from a female donor with breast cancer. Some clones in this sample may be carry-over from other donors' samples. Both conserved end residues are part of each CDR3. Each record gives: J gene, V gene, D gene, clone size, CDR3 protein, CDR3 DNA. The D gene is left open where the match is weak. For some rows the clone size is stated as once, few or many, or as a class when expanded; others skip it.

j_gene: TRBJ2-3
v_gene: TRBV9
d_gene: -
abundance: -
CDR3aa: CASSVGGGGTDTQYF
CDR3nt: TGTGCCAGCAGCGTAGGTGGCGGTGGGACAGATACGCAGTATTTT

j_gene: TRBJ1-2
v_gene: TRBV15
d_gene: -
abundance: once
CDR3aa: CAICSASSRGSYGYTF
CDR3nt: -

j_gene: TRBJ2-2
v_gene: TRBV27
d_gene: -
abundance: -
CDR3aa: CASSLGSRANTGELFF
CDR3nt: TGTGCCAGCAGCCTAGGTTCGCGGGCGAACACCGGGGAGCTGTTTTTT

j_gene: TRBJ1-5
v_gene: TRBV20-1
d_gene: -
abundance: -
CDR3aa: CSVSGQGTRENQHF
CDR3nt: TGCAGTGTCAGCGGCCAGGGGACCAGAGAGAACCAGCATTTT

j_gene: TRBJ2-5
v_gene: TRBV24-1
d_gene: -
abundance: many
CDR3aa: CATSDFRGTNKEETQYF
CDR3nt: TGTGCCACCAGTGATTTCAGAGGTACCAACAAAGAAGAGACCCAGTACTTC

j_gene: TRBJ2-2
v_gene: TRBV20-1
d_gene: TRBD2
abundance: many
CDR3aa: CSAQGLAGSTGELFF
CDR3nt: TGCAGTGCCCAGGGACTAGCGGGAAGCACCGGGGAGCTGTTTTTT

j_gene: TRBJ1-1
v_gene: TRBV2
d_gene: TRBD1
abundance: -
CDR3aa: CASIAGGKKGSEAFF
CDR3nt: TGTGCCAGCATAGCAGGGGGCAAGAAGGGGTCTGAAGCTTTCTTT

j_gene: TRBJ1-4
v_gene: TRBV25-1
d_gene: TRBD1
abundance: many
CDR3aa: CASRDPGTANEKLFF
CDR3nt: TGTGCCAGCAGAGACCCCGGGACAGCTAATGAAAAACTGTTTTTT

j_gene: TRBJ1-1
v_gene: TRBV29-1
d_gene: -
abundance: -
CDR3aa: CSVDRNTEASF
CDR3nt: TGCAGCGTTGACAGGAACACTGAAGCTTCCTTT

j_gene: TRBJ2-6
v_gene: TRBV6-5
d_gene: TRBD2
abundance: -
CDR3aa: CASSYSGRARTGANVLTF
CDR3nt: TGTGCCAGCAGCTATAGCGGGAGAGCTCGTACTGGGGCCAACGTCCTGACTTTC

j_gene: TRBJ2-7
v_gene: TRBV11-1
d_gene: -
abundance: many
CDR3aa: CASSLRGRDFEQYF
CDR3nt: TGTGCCAGCAGCTTGAGAGGAAGGGACTTCGAGCAGTACTTC

j_gene: TRBJ1-1
v_gene: TRBV7-3
d_gene: -
abundance: few
CDR3aa: CASSLEGQNTEAFF
CDR3nt: TGTGCCAGCAGCCTCGAGGGACAGAACACTGAAGCTTTCTTT

j_gene: TRBJ2-4
v_gene: TRBV5-1
d_gene: -
abundance: few
CDR3aa: CASSFRQGLAKNIQYF
CDR3nt: TGCGCCAGCAGTTTTCGACAGGGACTAGCCAAAAACATTCAGTACTTC